A single sample is the source of the 20 T cell receptor beta chains below, sequenced in a study of cytomegalovirus exposure and HLA in healthy donors (dated by TCRdb to about 2017). Libraries were prepared through the immunoSEQ multiplex PCR assay. For the multiplex PCR, a mixture combining 60 forward primers for TCR Vbeta segments and 13 reverse primers for TCR Jbeta segments was used. The table was pulled from immuneACCESS by TCRdb, which kept in-frame rearrangements only. Such tables lose some clones; where checked, under half of the loss comes from unresolved V genes, and the rest has no known cause. In this sample the table shows roughly 120,000 clones, 74% of which occur a single time. Together, the top ten hold roughly 11% of the sample. Input material: PBMCs. The receptors were gathered from a woman aged 50 to 65 in good health and CMV-seropositive.

Concerning this clone itself: This sample includes further DNA sequences coding for the same CDR3. The rearrangement uses TRBV5-1 and TRBJ2-5; D not resolved. Looked up from germline, CDR1 is SGHRS and CDR2 is YFSETQ. V lost 0 bases and J lost 0, with 6 bases in between. The CDR3 runs to 14 residues. CDR3 region: CASSLVPDQETQYF. CDR3 coding DNA: TGCGCCAGCAGCTTGGTACCGGACCAAGAGACCCAGTACTTC.

This clone came up a few times. V is TRBV5-4 and J is TRBJ1-4, with D hard to call. The CDR3 is 14 residues long. Germline CDR1 is SGHNT and CDR2 is YYREEE (reference sequence). Deletions cut 4 bases from V and 8 bases from J, with 15 bases between. The CDR3 region is CASSPSVTGEKLFF. Here the CDR3 DNA reads TGTGCCAGCAGCCCCTCAGTGACCGGGGAAAAACTGTTTTTT. The full variable domain, rest sourced from reference TRBV5-4 and TRBJ1-4, is ETGVTQSPTHLIKTRGQQVTLRCSSQSGHNTVSWYQQALGQGPQFIFQYYREEENGRGNFPPRFSGLQFPNYSSELNVNALELDDSALYLCASSPSVTGEKLFFGSGTQLSVL.

A few counts support this clone. The sample holds other DNA sequences that translate to the same CDR3. The genes are TRBV18 and TRBJ1-1; tentative D call: TRBD1 (5 bases). CDR1 KGHSH and CDR2 LQKENI come from the germline V gene. V was pared by 3 bases and J by 2 bases, with 10 bases between. This CDR3 is 14 amino acids long. CDR3 bases: TGTGCCAGCTCACCGGGGCAGCAAAACACTGAAGCTTTCTTT. It codes for CASSPGQQNTEAFF. The variable domain in full, with the rest retrieved from reference TRBV18 and TRBJ1-1, is NAGVMQNPRHLVRRRGQEARLRCSPMKGHSHVYWYRQLPEEGLKFMVYLQKENIIDESGMPKERFSAEFPKEGPSILRIQQVVRGDSAAYFCASSPGQQNTEAFFGQGTRLTVV.

J is TRBJ1-4 and V is TRBV6-1, with D unresolved. Germline assignment: CDR1 MNHNS and CDR2 SASEGT. This CDR3 is built from 15 residues. V lost 4 bases to trimming and J lost 10 bases, with 19 bases between them. The CDR3 nucleotides are TGTGCCAGCAGTGGGGTCAGAGACAAGTTTGGAAAACTGTTTTTT. Protein product: CASSGVRDKFGKLFF.

The rearrangement uses TRBV29-1 and TRBJ1-1, with D tentatively TRBD1 (5 bases). Per germline, CDR1 SQVTM and CDR2 ANQGSEA. The CDR3 runs 13 residues. CDR3 in DNA: TGCAGAGCCGGGGCGGGGTCGAACACTGAAGCTTTCTTT. Residues: CRAGAGSNTEAFF.

J is TRBJ2-7 and V is TRBV10-3; TRBD1 might be the D (5 bases). The CDR3 runs 13 residues. The V end was cut by 0 bases, the J end by 5 bases, with 8 bases between. Per the germline V gene, CDR1 is ENHRY and CDR2 is SYGVKD. CDR3 residues: CAISESSGNEQYF. CDR3 DNA: TGTGCCATCAGTGAGTCTTCAGGGAACGAGCAGTACTTC.

This clone was counted a single time. The chain recombines TRBV25-1 with TRBJ2-3, with 9 bases lining up with TRBD2. This CDR3 has 17 residues. The V gene's germline CDR1 is MGHDK and CDR2 SYGVNS. Trimming removed 5 bases from V and 7 bases from J; junction bases left unmatched: 16. The CDR3 nucleotides read TGTGCCAGCAGTAAAAAAGGGGCTAGCGGGAAGGGAAATACGCAGTATTTT. Protein product: CASSKKGASGKGNTQYF.

This clone appeared once. V and J are TRBV6-5 and TRBJ1-4; a possible D gene is TRBD1 (6 bases). The CDR3 totals 15 residues. Looked up from germline, CDR1 is MNHEY and CDR2 is SVGAGI. V was trimmed by 6 bases and J by 0 bases, leaving 11 bases between them. The CDR3 sequence is CASRDKGATNEKLFF. In DNA, the CDR3 is TGTGCCAGCAGGGATAAGGGGGCAACTAATGAAAAACTGTTTTTT.

In DNA form, the CDR3 reads TGTGCCAGTAGCCGACAGGGGTCTGAAGCTTTCTTT. Its protein product is CASSRQGSEAFF. This sequence joins TRBV19 and TRBJ1-1, with TRBD1 matching 8 bases. Unmatched junction bases numbered 3, after V lost 6 bases and J lost 6 bases. CDR1 is LNHDA and CDR2 is SQIVND in the germline V gene (reference sequence). The CDR3 consists of 12 residues. Using reference TRBV19 and TRBJ1-1 for the parts outside the CDR3, the full variable domain is DGGITQSPKYLFRKEGQNVTLSCEQNLNHDAMYWYRQDPGQGLRLIYYSQIVNDFQKGDIAEGYSVSREKKESFPLTVTSAQKNPTAFYLCASSRQGSEAFFGQGTRLTVV.

The V and J genes are TRBV4-2 and TRBJ1-4; D remains unclear. With 0 bases removed from V and 4 bases from J, the gap between germline ends came to 15 bases. This CDR3 comprises 17 residues. Germline V gene sequence: CDR1 LGHNA, CDR2 YNFKEQ. The CDR3: CASSQDWSPPLNEKLFF. The CDR3, as DNA: TGTGCCAGCAGCCAAGATTGGAGTCCTCCCCTTAATGAAAAACTGTTTTTT.

The chain is built from TRBV7-9 and TRBJ1-5, with 12 bases matching TRBD1. The J segment lost 6 bases and the V segment lost 5 bases, leaving 8 bases of the junction unmatched. CDR1 is SEHNR and CDR2 is FQNEAQ in the germline V gene (reference sequence). The CDR3 has 16 residues. The CDR3 reads CASSQGTGGLGQPQHF. The CDR3 DNA reads as TGTGCCAGCAGCCAAGGGACAGGGGGCCTGGGTCAGCCCCAGCATTTT.

Points on this clone: Other DNA sequences in the same sample also yield this CDR3. This chain connects TRBV6-5 to TRBJ2-7, with D tentatively TRBD2 (7 bases). V dropped 6 bases and J dropped 7 bases, with 16 bases sitting between them. The V gene's germline CDR1 is MNHEY and CDR2 SVGAGI. The CDR3 has 13 residues. The CDR3 sequence: CASSDHGGREQYF. In DNA form, the CDR3 reads TGTGCCAGCAGCGACCACGGGGGGCGGGAGCAGTACTTC.

The J gene is TRBJ2-5, the V gene TRBV2; TRBD2 might be the D (7 bases). Deletions cut 6 bases from V and 5 bases from J, with 13 bases between. Germline loops: CDR1 SNHLY, CDR2 FYNNEI. This CDR3 region has 13 residues. The CDR3 DNA is TGTGCCAGCAGAACGGGGGGCCGTGAGACCCAGTACTTC. Protein: CASRTGGRETQYF.

The chain carries TRBV29-1 and TRBJ2-5; 9 bases map to TRBD2. The germline CDR1 and CDR2 sequences are SQVTM and ANQGSEA. CDR3 length: 15 amino acids. The junction had 11 bases not matched to a gene; V was cut back by 6 bases and J by 3 bases. The CDR3 nucleotides are TGCAGCGTGGGCGCGACGGCTAGCGGGAAAGAGACCCAGTACTTC. Translation: CSVGATASGKETQYF.

The gene calls are TRBV30 and TRBJ2-3; 8 nucleotides agree with TRBD1. V gave up 5 bases and J gave up 1 base; unmatched junction bases: 2. CDR3 length: 13 residues. Germline CDR1 and CDR2: GTSNPN and SVGIG (reference sequence). For the CDR3, the DNA is TGTGCCTGGGGGGGACAGGGCACAGATACGCAGTATTTT. It yields the protein CAWGGQGTDTQYF.

The rearrangement joins TRBV5-8 to TRBJ1-5; a weak D match, TRBD1 (5 bases). Per the germline V gene, CDR1 is SGHTS and CDR2 is YDEGEE. The CDR3 is 13 residues long. Trimming removed 0 bases from V and 6 bases from J, with 7 bases in between. The chain's CDR3 is CASSLGQSQPQHF. CDR3 bases: TGTGCCAGCAGCTTGGGACAGAGTCAGCCCCAGCATTTT. Full variable domain (missing parts from reference TRBV5-8 and TRBJ1-5): EAGVTQSPTHLIKTRGQQATLRCSPISGHTSVYWYQQALGLGLQFLLWYDEGEERNRGNFPPRFSGRQFPNYSSELNVNALELEDSALYLCASSLGQSQPQHFGDGTRLSIL.

This clone was counted a few times. The chain is built from TRBV30 and TRBJ2-1; TRBD1 is a possible D gene (6 bases). Trimming cost V 0 bases and J 4 bases, with 10 bases left between them. The length of the CDR3 is 14 residues. Germline V gives CDR1 GTSNPN, CDR2 SVGIG (reference sequence). The CDR3: CAWSVGATYNEQFF. In DNA form, the CDR3 reads TGTGCCTGGAGTGTGGGGGCCACATACAATGAGCAGTTCTTC.

The chain has TRBV7-5 and TRBJ1-4; TRBD1 reflects the table's D call only, with no check against the DNA. TRBV7-5 is flagged as a pseudogene. This CDR3 contains 15 residues. The CDR3 sequence is CVRSHQAATNEKLFF. The CDR3 DNA reads TGTGTCAGAAGCCATCAGGCTGCAACTAATGAAAAACTGTTTTTT.

The chain combines TRBV2 with TRBJ1-2; TRBD1 matches at 9 bases. CDR3 length: 14 amino acids. The J segment lost 5 bases and the V segment lost 6 bases, leaving 7 bases of the junction unmatched. The germline CDR1 and CDR2 sequences are SNHLY and FYNNEI. The CDR3 nucleotides read TGTGCCAGCAGATCCACAGGGGGCGTGTATGGCTACACCTTC. Protein sequence: CASRSTGGVYGYTF. The full variable domain, its missing parts supplied by reference TRBV2 and TRBJ1-2, is EPEVTQTPSHQVTQMGQEVILRCVPISNHLYFYWYRQILGQKVEFLVSFYNNEISEKSEIFDDQFSVERPDGSNFTLKIRSTKLEDSAMYFCASRSTGGVYGYTFGSGTRLTVV.

This chain connects TRBV15 to TRBJ2-3, with D possibly TRBD2 on 5 matching bases. CDR3 size: 14 residues. CDR1 LNHNV and CDR2 YYDKDF come from the germline V gene (reference sequence). V was shortened by 0 bases and J by 6 bases, with 10 bases between the two germline ends. The CDR3 nucleotides read TGTGCCACCAGCAGAGAGGAGGATTTGGATACGCAGTATTTT. This codes for CATSREEDLDTQYF.